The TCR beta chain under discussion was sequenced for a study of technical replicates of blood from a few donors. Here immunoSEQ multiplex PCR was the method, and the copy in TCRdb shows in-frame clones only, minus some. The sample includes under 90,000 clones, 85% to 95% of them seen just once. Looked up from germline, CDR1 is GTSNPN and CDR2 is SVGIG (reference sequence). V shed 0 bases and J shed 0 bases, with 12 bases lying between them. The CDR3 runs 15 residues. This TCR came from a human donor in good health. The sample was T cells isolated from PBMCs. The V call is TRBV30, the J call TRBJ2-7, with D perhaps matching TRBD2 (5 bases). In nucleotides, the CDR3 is TGTGCCTGGAGTGTAAACAGCGGCCCCTCCTACGAGCAGTACTTC. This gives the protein CAWSVNSGPSYEQYF.